The clone carrying this T cell receptor (beta chain) is a singleton in its sample. Germline lookup yields CDR1 SEHNR and CDR2 FQNEAQ (reference sequence). This CDR3 comprises 15 residues. V gave up 3 bases and J gave up 8 bases; unmatched junction bases: 10. These data come from a study of T cells in Graves' hyperthyroidism and ophthalmopathy. Amplification of TCR beta CDR3 regions used RNA as the template. The HTBI set primed first-round TCR CDR3 RT-PCR. From the multiplex PCR reads, TCRdb called clonotypes with MiXCR, one entry per CDR3 protein. The sample yields 130,000 to 150,000 distinct CDR3 sequences, about 20% seen once.

The chain joins TRBV7-9 to TRBJ2-7; TRBD2 matches 10 bases. The receptor was isolated from a woman between 50 and 59 years old with Graves' hyperthyroidism that later progressed to Graves' ophthalmopathy. Specimen: blood. CDR3: CASSFPGTSAAKQYF. In nucleotides, the CDR3 is TGTGCCAGCAGCTTCCCCGGGACTAGCGCGGCCAAGCAGTACTTC.